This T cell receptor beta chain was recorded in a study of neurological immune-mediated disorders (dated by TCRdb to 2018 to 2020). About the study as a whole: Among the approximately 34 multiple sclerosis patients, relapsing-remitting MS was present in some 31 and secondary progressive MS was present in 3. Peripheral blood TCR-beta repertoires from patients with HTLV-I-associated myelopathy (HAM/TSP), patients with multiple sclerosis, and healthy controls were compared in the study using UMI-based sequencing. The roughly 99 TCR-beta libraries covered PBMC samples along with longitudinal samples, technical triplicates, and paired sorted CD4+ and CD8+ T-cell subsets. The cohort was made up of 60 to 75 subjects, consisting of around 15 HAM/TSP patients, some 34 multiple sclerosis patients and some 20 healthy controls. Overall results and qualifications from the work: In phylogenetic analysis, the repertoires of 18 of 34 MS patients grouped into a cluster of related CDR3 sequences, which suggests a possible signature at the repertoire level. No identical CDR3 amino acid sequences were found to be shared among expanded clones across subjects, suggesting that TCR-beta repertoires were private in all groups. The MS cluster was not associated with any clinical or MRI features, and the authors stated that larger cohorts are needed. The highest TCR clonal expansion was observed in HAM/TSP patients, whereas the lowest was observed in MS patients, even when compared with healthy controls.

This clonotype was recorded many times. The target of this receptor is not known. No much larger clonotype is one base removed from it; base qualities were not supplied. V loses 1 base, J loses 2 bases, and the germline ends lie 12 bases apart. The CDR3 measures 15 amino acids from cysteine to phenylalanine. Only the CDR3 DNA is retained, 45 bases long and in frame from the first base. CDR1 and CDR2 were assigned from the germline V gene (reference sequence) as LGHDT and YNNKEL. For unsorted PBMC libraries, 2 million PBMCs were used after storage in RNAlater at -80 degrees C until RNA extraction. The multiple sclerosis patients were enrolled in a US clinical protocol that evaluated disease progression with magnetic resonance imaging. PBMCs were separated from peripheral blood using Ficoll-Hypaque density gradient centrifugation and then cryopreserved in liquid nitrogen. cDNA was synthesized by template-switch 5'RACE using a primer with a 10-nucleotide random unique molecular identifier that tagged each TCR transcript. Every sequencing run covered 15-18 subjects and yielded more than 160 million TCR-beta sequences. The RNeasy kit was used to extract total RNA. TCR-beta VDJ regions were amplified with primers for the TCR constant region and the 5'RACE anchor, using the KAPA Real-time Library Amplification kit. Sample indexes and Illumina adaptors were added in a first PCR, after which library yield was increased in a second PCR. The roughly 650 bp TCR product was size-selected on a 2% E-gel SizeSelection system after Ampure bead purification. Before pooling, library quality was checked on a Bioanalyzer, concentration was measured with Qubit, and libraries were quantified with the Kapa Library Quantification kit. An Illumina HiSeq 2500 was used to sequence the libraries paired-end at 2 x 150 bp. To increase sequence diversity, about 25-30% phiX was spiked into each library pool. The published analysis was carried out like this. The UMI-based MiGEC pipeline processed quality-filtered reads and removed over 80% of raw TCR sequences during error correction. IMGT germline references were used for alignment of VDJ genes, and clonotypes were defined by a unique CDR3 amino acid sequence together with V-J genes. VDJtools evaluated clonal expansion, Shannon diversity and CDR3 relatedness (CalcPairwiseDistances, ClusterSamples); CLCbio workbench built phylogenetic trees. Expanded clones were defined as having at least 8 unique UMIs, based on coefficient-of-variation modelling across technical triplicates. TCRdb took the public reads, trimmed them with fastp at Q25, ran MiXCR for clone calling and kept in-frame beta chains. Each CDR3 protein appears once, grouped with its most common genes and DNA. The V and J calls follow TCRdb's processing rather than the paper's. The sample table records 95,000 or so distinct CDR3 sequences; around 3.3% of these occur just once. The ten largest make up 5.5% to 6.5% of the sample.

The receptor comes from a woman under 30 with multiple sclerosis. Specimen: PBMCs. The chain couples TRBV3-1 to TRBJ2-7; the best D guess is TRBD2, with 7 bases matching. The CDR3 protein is CASSQGGGATYEQYF. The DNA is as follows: TGTGCCAGCAGCCAAGGTGGGGGGGCCACCTACGAGCAGTACTTC.